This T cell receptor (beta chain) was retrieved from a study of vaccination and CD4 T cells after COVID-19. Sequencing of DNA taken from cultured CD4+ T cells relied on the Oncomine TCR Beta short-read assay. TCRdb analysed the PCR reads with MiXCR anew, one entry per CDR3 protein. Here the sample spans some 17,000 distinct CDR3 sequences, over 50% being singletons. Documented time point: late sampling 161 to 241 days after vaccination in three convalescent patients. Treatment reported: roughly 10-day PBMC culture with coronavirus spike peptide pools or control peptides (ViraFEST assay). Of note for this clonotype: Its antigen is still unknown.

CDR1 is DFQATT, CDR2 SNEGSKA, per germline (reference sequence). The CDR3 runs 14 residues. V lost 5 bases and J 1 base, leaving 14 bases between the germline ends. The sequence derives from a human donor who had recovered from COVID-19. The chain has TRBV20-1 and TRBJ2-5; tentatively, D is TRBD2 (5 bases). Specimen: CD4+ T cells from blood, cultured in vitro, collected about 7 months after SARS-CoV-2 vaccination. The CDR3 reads CSAQPGLSQETQYF. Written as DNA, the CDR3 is TGCAGTGCTCAACCAGGACTGAGCCAAGAGACCCAGTACTTC.